This TCR beta chain was sequenced during a study of T cells in Graves' hyperthyroidism and ophthalmopathy. Study-wide findings and caveats: A model of 13 V-J pairs discriminated ophthalmopathy from stable hyperthyroidism.

It was RNA transcripts that yielded the amplified TCR beta CDR3 regions. With the HTBI primer set, the TCR CDR3 went through a first round of RT-PCR. TCRdb called the multiplex PCR reads again in MiXCR, with one record for every CDR3 protein. This table has 730,000 or so distinct CDR3 sequences, 15% to 20% appearing once. Of note for this clonotype: Antigen: not known. At one end, the junction sequence differs from germline, possibly due to a read error.

The germline V gene has CDR1 LNHDA and CDR2 SQIVND (reference sequence). CDR3 length: 12 amino acids. In making diagnoses, clinical symptoms, serum thyroxine and TRAb, thyroid ultrasound and orbital computed tomography were all used. The chain employs TRBV19 and TRBJ1-6, with D perhaps TRBD1 (6 bases). The specimen sequenced was blood. This TCR was sampled from a woman aged 45-65 years with Graves' hyperthyroidism that later progressed to Graves' ophthalmopathy. The CDR3, as DNA: TGTGCCAGTAGTATCCGGGGGCTACCCATCCACTTT. Its protein product is CASSIRGLPIHF.